This T cell receptor beta chain is from a study of shared clonotypes between healthy human individuals. Study-wide results and caveats: When naive CD4 clonotypes were compared across several donors, roughly 4.9% were shared.

This CDR3 is 20 amino acids long. V lost 4 bases, J lost 1 base, and 18 bases stayed unmatched. It was into CD45RA+ naive and CD45RA-negative memory subsets that the CD4+ cells were split. About this clone itself: Its specificity is unknown.

Sequencing used immunoSEQ multiplex PCR; TCRdb keeps in-frame clones, though not all of them. This sample has 2 million to 2.5 million clones, with approximately 93% found just once. Specimen: naive CD4+ T cells from PBMCs. Subset noted: CD45RA+ positively selected. V usage is TRBV23-1 and J usage is TRBJ2-2, with TRBD1 matching 7 bases. TRBV23-1 is recorded as an ORF, its role being uncertain. The TCR was taken from a man aged 18 to 30 in good health. Some clones in this sample may be carry-over from other donors' samples. In DNA, the CDR3 is TGCGCCAGCAGTCCCACCTCTGGGACAGACGACCCTCTGAACACCGGGGAGCTGTTTTTT. Encoded protein: CASSPTSGTDDPLNTGELFF.